This TCR beta chain was captured by sequencing in a study of cytomegalovirus exposure and HLA in healthy donors. Whole-study results and caveats: It was 164 TCR beta chains that were listed as cytomegalovirus-associated. TCR beta sequences reportedly predicted most subjects' HLA-A and HLA-B alleles accurately.

Amplification used 60 Vbeta primers and 13 Jbeta primers. Assay: immunoSEQ multiplex PCR; the TCRdb copy retains only in-frame clones and omits some. There are fewer than 100,000 clones in the sample; roughly two thirds occur only once, and 1.2% lies in the top ten. The donors, nominally healthy at sampling, likely had unrecorded immune exposures. For this clone: Its cognate antigen is unknown.

Germline CDR1 and CDR2: MDHEN and SYDVKM. This CDR3 has 13 residues. V dropped 2 bases and J dropped 0 bases, with 3 bases sitting between them. The sample was PBMCs. The sequence was obtained from a female donor in good health and CMV-seronegative. The V and J genes are TRBV28 and TRBJ2-3; D not certain. DNA of the CDR3: TGTGCCAGCAGTTTACTGAGCACAGATACGCAGTATTTT. The encoded protein is CASSLLSTDTQYF. Based on the CDR3 plus reference TRBV28 and TRBJ2-3, the full variable domain is DVKVTQSSRYLVKRTGEKVFLECVQDMDHENMFWYRQDPGLGLRLIYFSYDVKMKEKGDIPEGYSVSREKKERFSLILESASTNQTSMYLCASSLLSTDTQYFGPGTRLTVL.